The 18 T cell receptor beta chains below come from one sample, sequenced in a study of spatial heterogeneity in lung cancer. TCRdb re-called the 5' RACE reads through MiXCR, storing one row per CDR3 protein. Of over 50,000 distinct CDR3 sequences in the sample, under 7.5% were seen once. As for time point: sample taken at primary tumor resection. The material sequenced was PBMCs, taken at surgery. These receptors all stem from a female donor with early-stage non-small cell lung cancer.

The V and J genes are TRBV9 and TRBJ2-1; D not resolved. The germline V gene encodes CDR1 SGDLS and CDR2 YYNGEE. The CDR3 has 13 amino acids. Deletions cut 1 base from V and 5 bases from J, with 7 bases between. The CDR3 reads CASSVHPDNEQFF. CDR3 in DNA: TGTGCCAGCAGCGTACATCCAGACAATGAGCAGTTCTTC.

In this sample, this clonotype turned up a few times. V gene TRBV13 combines with J gene TRBJ2-6; 7 bases match TRBD1. The germline gives CDR1 PRHDT, CDR2 FYEKMQ (reference sequence). The trim removed 4 bases at V and 12 bases at J, leaving 9 bases unmatched. There are 14 residues in the CDR3. CDR3 DNA sequence: TGTGCCAGCAGCTCGTCTGACAGGGACGGCGTCCTGACTTTC. Translating gives CASSSSDRDGVLTF.

This rearrangement joins TRBV30 to TRBJ2-3; D not resolved. The germline gives CDR1 GTSNPN, CDR2 SVGIG (reference sequence). This CDR3 has 13 amino acids. With 0 bases removed from V and 5 bases from J, the gap between germline ends came to 9 bases. The CDR3 coding sequence is TGTGCCTGGAGTGTAGGTTTGGAAGATACGCAGTATTTT. This encodes CAWSVGLEDTQYF.

The CDR3 DNA is TGTGCCAGCAGCTCCCTTGGAGACCCGAGGGGAAACACCATATATTTT. It specifies CASSSLGDPRGNTIYF. V usage is TRBV9 and J usage is TRBJ1-3; D ambiguous. Looked up from germline, CDR1 is SGDLS and CDR2 is YYNGEE. The V end lost 4 bases, the J end lost 4 bases, and 18 bases lay between the germline ends. The CDR3 has 16 amino acids.

This clonotype was found a few times. The chain recombines TRBV9 with TRBJ1-3, with a possible D match to TRBD1 (5 bases). The CDR3 has 16 residues. Trimming shortened V by 0 bases and J by 3 bases, and 13 bases separated the two germline ends. CDR1 SGDLS and CDR2 YYNGEE come from the germline V gene. CDR3 protein: CASSVDSGQGGNTIYF. CDR3 nucleotides: TGTGCCAGCAGCGTAGATTCGGGTCAGGGTGGAAACACCATATATTTT.

This clonotype occurred a few times. The rearrangement joins TRBV20-1 to TRBJ1-1; D not certain. Germline V lookup: CDR1 DFQATT, CDR2 SNEGSKA (reference sequence). Trimming stripped 5 bases from V and 1 base from J, with 20 bases between. The CDR3 runs 16 residues. As DNA, the CDR3 is TGCAGTGCTGGCTCACACGGGGAGTGGAGGAACACTGAAGCTTTCTTT. This gives the protein CSAGSHGEWRNTEAFF.

The sample holds many counts of this clonotype. The V and J genes are TRBV20-1 and TRBJ1-5, with 9 bases aligning to TRBD1. This CDR3 has 13 residues. The germline V gene encodes CDR1 DFQATT and CDR2 SNEGSKA (reference sequence). V dropped 6 bases and J dropped 4; count of bases not matched to a gene: 4. In DNA form, the CDR3 reads TGCAGTGCGGAGGGACAGGGAAATCAGCCCCAGCATTTT. Protein product: CSAEGQGNQPQHF.

Regarding this clonotype: A much larger clone sits a single nucleotide away, making a read error possible. The chain is built from TRBV5-1 and TRBJ2-3; the match to TRBD2 covers 8 bases. Germline V gene data show CDR1 as SGHRS and CDR2 as YFSETQ. This CDR3 is built from 17 residues. V shed 0 bases and J 4 bases; nucleotides not matched to a gene: 10. The CDR3 DNA is TGCGCCAGCAGCTTGGGACTAGCGATTTCTAGCTCAGATACGCAGTATTTT. Its protein product is CASSLGLAISSSDTQYF. Based on the CDR3 plus reference TRBV5-1 and TRBJ2-3, the full variable domain is KAGVTQTPRYLIKTRGQQVTLSCSPISGHRSVSWYQQTPGQGLQFLFEYFSETQRNKGNFPGRFSGRQFSNSRSEMNVSTLELGDSALYLCASSLGLAISSSDTQYFGPGTRLTVL.

The chain has TRBV6-1 and TRBJ1-5, with D perhaps matching TRBD1 (5 bases). This CDR3 region has 15 residues. Deletions cut 6 bases from V and 0 bases from J, with 12 bases between. Germline V gene lookup returns CDR1 MNHNS and CDR2 SASEGT. The CDR3 DNA is TGTGCCAGCAGGGGCGGGGGGTTTAGCAATCAGCCCCAGCATTTT. Its protein is CASRGGGFSNQPQHF.

This clonotype was picked up many times. V gene TRBV19 combines with J gene TRBJ1-5, with unresolved D. This CDR3 comprises 13 residues. Trimming pared 7 bases from V and 4 bases from J, leaving 11 bases between. CDR1 and CDR2 from the germline V gene are LNHDA and SQIVND (reference sequence). The CDR3 sequence: CASTRTQNQPQHF. DNA for the CDR3: TGTGCCAGTACCCGGACCCAGAATCAGCCCCAGCATTTT.

This clonotype occurred many times. The V gene is TRBV12-3 or TRBV12-4, the J gene TRBJ2-1, with TRBD2 matching over 10 bases. The CDR3 is made up of 17 amino acids. Trimming removed 6 bases from V and 8 bases from J; junction bases left unmatched: 16. The CDR3 here is CASSRTTLAGDYDEQFF. CDR3 in DNA: TGTGCCAGCAGCCGCACCACCCTAGCGGGAGACTATGATGAGCAGTTCTTC.

This clonotype was detected a few times. The chain employs TRBV19 and TRBJ2-5; 9 bases align to TRBD1. The CDR3 loop spans 15 amino acids. The V segment lost 4 bases and the J segment 5 bases; nucleotides outside the gene matches: 8. From germline, CDR1 is LNHDA and CDR2 SQIVND (reference sequence). Written as DNA, the CDR3 is TGTGCCAGTAGTACCCACAGGGGGCGGACGGAGACCCAGTACTTC. Amino acids: CASSTHRGRTETQYF.

This clonotype was seen only a few times. The J gene is TRBJ2-1, the V gene TRBV20-1, with a weak D call TRBD2 (7 bases). The CDR3 totals 15 residues. In germline, CDR1 is DFQATT, CDR2 SNEGSKA (reference sequence). The germline V and J ends were trimmed by 5 bases and 3 bases, with 17 bases remaining between them. CDR3 amino acids: CSAGGAGTIYNEQFF. The CDR3 DNA reads TGCAGTGCTGGGGGGGCAGGGACTATCTACAATGAGCAGTTCTTC.

This clonotype appeared a few times. The chain joins TRBV9 to TRBJ1-1; perhaps TRBD1 as D (5 bases). The germline CDR1 and CDR2 sequences are SGDLS and YYNGEE. V lost 3 bases and J lost 1, with 7 bases in between. The CDR3 is 13 amino acids. CDR3 sequence: CASSDDRNTEAFF. The CDR3, as DNA: TGTGCCAGCAGCGATGACAGGAACACTGAAGCTTTCTTT.

At least ten counts were recorded for this clonotype. The rearrangement links TRBV6-5 to TRBJ1-5, with 8 positions matching TRBD1. With 6 bases clipped from V and 3 bases from J, the junction kept 7 bases outside the gene matches. Germline CDR1 is MNHEY and CDR2 is SVGAGI. The CDR3 has 15 residues. For the CDR3, the DNA is TGTGCCAGCAGGCAAGGGACAGGAGACAATCAGCCCCAGCATTTT. As protein: CASRQGTGDNQPQHF.

This clonotype came up many times. This rearrangement joins TRBV5-1 to TRBJ2-3; no reliable D call. CDR3 length: 14 residues. CDR1 and CDR2 (germline): SGHRS, YFSETQ. Trimming cost V 4 bases and J 2 bases, with 11 bases left between them. The CDR3 nucleotides are TGCGCCAGCAGCGTCTGGACCGACACAGATACGCAGTATTTT. It codes for CASSVWTDTDTQYF.

This clonotype was detected many times. The rearrangement uses TRBV19 and TRBJ1-1, with 9 bases identical to TRBD1. The CDR3 is made up of 15 amino acids. The junction had 6 bases not matched to a gene; V was cut back by 1 base and J by 6 bases. Germline V lookup: CDR1 LNHDA, CDR2 SQIVND (reference sequence). CDR3 protein: CASSIGTGTGSEAFF. CDR3 nucleotides: TGTGCCAGTAGTATAGGAACCGGGACAGGGTCTGAAGCTTTCTTT.

In this sample, this clonotype turned up many times. V usage is TRBV4-2 and J usage is TRBJ2-3; D is perhaps TRBD1 or TRBD2 (5 bases each). CDR1 LGHNA and CDR2 YNFKEQ come from the germline V gene. The V end lost 1 base, the J end lost 2 bases, and 7 bases lay between the germline ends. This CDR3 contains 14 residues. In DNA, the CDR3 is TGTGCCAGCAGCCAAGGAGGGGTCACAGATACGCAGTATTTT. Amino acid sequence: CASSQGGVTDTQYF.